The source of this T cell receptor (beta chain) is a study of T-cell memory formation after mild COVID-19. Study background: Largely, TCR clusters stayed within a single donor.

The study's findings and limits: While clones contracting from day 15 to 85 were balanced between CD4 and CD8, later expanders leaned CD4+. Memory sampled before infection contained some responding clones, suggesting cross-reactive memory joined.

Each CDR3 protein gets one entry after TCRdb re-called the 5' RACE reads with MiXCR. The sample shows around 340,000 distinct CDR3 sequences, about an eighth of them seen only once. Ten or more counts support this clonotype. Its antigen is undetermined. Sequencing was carried out using PBMCs or a T cell subset sorted from them (not recorded which). This receptor was obtained from a young man who had mild COVID-19 (a few samples of this study predate the infection). Cell type and time point are not known.

CDR3 bases: TGCAGCGTTGAAGCAGGGAGGTTTAGCACAGATACGCAGTATTTT. Residues: CSVEAGRFSTDTQYF. V and J are TRBV29-1 and TRBJ2-3; perhaps TRBD2 as D (6 bases). The ends were cut back, 1 base at V and 0 bases at J, with 11 bases in the middle. Germline V gene sequence: CDR1 SQVTM, CDR2 ANQGSEA. The CDR3 is 15 amino acids.